The 7 T cell receptor beta chains below all came from one sample that was sequenced in a study of early T cells in non-severe SARS-CoV-2 infection. Using its own MiXCR run on the 5' RACE reads, TCRdb lists one record per CDR3 protein. The sample shows approximately 31,000 distinct CDR3 sequences, roughly 6.6% of them seen only once. The source material was whole blood. Receptors were obtained from an adult who was a healthcare worker with PCR-confirmed SARS-CoV-2 infection or an uninfected control (not recorded which).

This clonotype was detected ten times or more. The chain has TRBV5-1 and TRBJ1-1; perhaps TRBD1 as D (5 bases). The CDR3 extends over 17 amino acids. CDR1 and CDR2 (germline): SGHRS, YFSETQ. Trimming took off 4 bases at V and 4 bases at J, with 23 bases between the two ends. CDR3 DNA: TGCGCCAGCAGCGCACCCGAGACAGATTTCGCGAGCACTGAAGCTTTCTTT. It encodes CASSAPETDFASTEAFF. The complete variable domain, with remaining parts taken from reference TRBV5-1 and TRBJ1-1, reads KAGVTQTPRYLIKTRGQQVTLSCSPISGHRSVSWYQQTPGQGLQFLFEYFSETQRNKGNFPGRFSGRQFSNSRSEMNVSTLELGDSALYLCASSAPETDFASTEAFFGQGTRLTVV.

In its sample, this clonotype was seen many times. The chain links TRBV29-1 to TRBJ2-1; D unclear. Germline lookup yields CDR1 SQVTM and CDR2 ANQGSEA. The CDR3 consists of 15 residues. V was clipped by 4 bases and J by 2 bases, with 15 bases between them. CDR3 nucleotide sequence: TGCAGCGTTGCCTCTTTAACAGAACCCTACAATGAGCAGTTCTTC. Its translation: CSVASLTEPYNEQFF.

The gene calls are TRBV19 and TRBJ2-1, with D possibly TRBD2 on 5 matching bases. Germline V gene data show CDR1 as LNHDA and CDR2 as SQIVND (reference sequence). The CDR3 sequence is 13 residues long. V lost 5 bases and J 4 bases, leaving 9 bases between the germline ends. The CDR3 region is CASSRDSYNEQFF. As DNA, the CDR3 is TGTGCCAGTAGTCGGGATTCGTACAATGAGCAGTTCTTC.

This clonotype has at least ten counts. The V call is TRBV6-2 or TRBV6-3, the J call TRBJ2-1, with 9 bases identical to TRBD2. The V gene's germline CDR1 is MNHEY and CDR2 SVGEGT. J gave up 6 bases and V 2 bases, and 5 bases lay outside the gene matches. This CDR3 comprises 15 residues. DNA for the CDR3: TGTGCCAGCAGTTACCGGCGGGAGGGACGCAATGAGCAGTTCTTC. This encodes CASSYRREGRNEQFF.

This clonotype appeared many times. The chain has TRBV29-1 and TRBJ2-6; 8 nucleotides align to TRBD1. This CDR3 has 14 amino acids. The J segment lost 4 bases and the V segment lost 5 bases, leaving 4 bases of the junction unmatched. Germline values: CDR1 SQVTM, CDR2 ANQGSEA. The chain's CDR3 is CSVLQGAGANVLTF. CDR3 nucleotides: TGCAGCGTTCTCCAGGGGGCGGGGGCCAACGTCCTGACTTTC.

Ten or more counts support this clonotype. This rearrangement joins TRBV20-1 to TRBJ2-1; 9 bases are shared with TRBD2. Per the germline V gene, CDR1 is DFQATT and CDR2 is SNEGSKA (reference sequence). The CDR3 runs 14 residues. J lost 6 bases, V lost 6 bases, and 9 bases had no gene match. CDR3 in amino acids: CSAPSLAGANEQFF. CDR3 DNA: TGCAGTGCCCCTTCTTTAGCGGGAGCCAATGAGCAGTTCTTC.

This clonotype was recorded at least ten times. CDR3 sequence: CASSSRRLSGNTIYF. The CDR3 coding sequence is TGTGCCAGCAGCTCCAGACGGCTCTCTGGAAACACCATATATTTT. The chain has TRBV14 and TRBJ1-3; D is uncertain. The CDR3 covers 15 residues. V was clipped by 5 bases and J by 0 bases, with 11 bases between them. CDR1 and CDR2 from the germline V gene are SGHDN and FVKESK.